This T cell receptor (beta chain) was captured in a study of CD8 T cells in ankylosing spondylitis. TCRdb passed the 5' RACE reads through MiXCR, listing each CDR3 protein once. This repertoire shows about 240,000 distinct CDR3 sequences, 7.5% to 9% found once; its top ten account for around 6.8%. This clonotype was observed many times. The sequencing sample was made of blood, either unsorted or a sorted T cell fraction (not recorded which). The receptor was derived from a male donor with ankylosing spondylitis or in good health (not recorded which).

CDR3 residues: CASSLRDGNQPQHF. The CDR3 nucleotides read TGTGCCAGCAGCTTACGGGACGGGAATCAGCCCCAGCATTTT. The chain uses TRBV7-2 and TRBJ1-5; tentatively, D is TRBD1 (5 bases). CDR1 and CDR2 from the germline V gene are SGHTA and FQGNSA. The CDR3 has 14 amino acids. V lost 2 bases and J 4 bases, leaving 9 bases between the germline ends.